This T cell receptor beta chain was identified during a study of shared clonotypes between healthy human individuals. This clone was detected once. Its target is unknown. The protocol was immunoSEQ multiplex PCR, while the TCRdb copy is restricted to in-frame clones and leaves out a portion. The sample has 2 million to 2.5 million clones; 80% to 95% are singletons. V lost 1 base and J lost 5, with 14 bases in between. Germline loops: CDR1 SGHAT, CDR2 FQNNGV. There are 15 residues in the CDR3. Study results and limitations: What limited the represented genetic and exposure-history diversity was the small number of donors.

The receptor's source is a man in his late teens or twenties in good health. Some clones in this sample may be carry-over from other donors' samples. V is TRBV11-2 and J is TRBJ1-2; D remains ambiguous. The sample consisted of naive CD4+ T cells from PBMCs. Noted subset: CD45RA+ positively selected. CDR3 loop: CASSLAAGFEYGYTF. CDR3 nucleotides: TGTGCCAGCAGCTTAGCTGCCGGGTTTGAATATGGCTACACCTTC.